This note documents a single T cell receptor beta chain sequence. The antigen remains unidentified. The data derive from a study of shared clonotypes between healthy human individuals. Naive CD8 cells were CD45RO-negative, positively selected for CCR7, excluding terminally differentiated effector memory CD45RA+ cells. The CDR3 consists of 15 residues. Germline CDR1 is MNHEY and CDR2 is SVGAGI. V was shortened by 0 bases and J by 3 bases, with 11 bases between the two germline ends. General study findings and limits: Rarefaction curves obtained for sorted subsets showed sequencing incomplete despite large depth. Clonotypes shared by all four donors outscored non-shared clonotypes in generation probability.

Evenly divided among several immunoSEQ plates was the genomic DNA of each subset. Produced via immunoSEQ multiplex PCR; TCRdb's table is partial and in-frame only. The data show about 2 million clones, about 95% seen once. The chain has TRBV6-5 and TRBJ1-2; D unclear. Sequenced input: naive CD8+ T cells sorted from blood. The clonotype comes from a man between 18 and 35 years old in good health. The CDR3 loop reads CASSYSAELYYGYTF. The CDR3 DNA reads TGTGCCAGCAGTTACTCGGCAGAGCTATACTATGGCTACACCTTC.